These 26 T cell receptor beta chains share one sample of origin, sequenced in a study of lymphopenia after photon versus proton radiotherapy (dated by TCRdb to 2018 to 2020). Library method: the immunoSEQ multiplex PCR assay. The immuneACCESS repertoire file appears here via TCRdb, limited to in-frame rearrangements. These files lack a portion of the clones; in checked studies, under half of the deficit traces to unresolved V genes, and the cause of the others is not known. The sample profile shows around 18,000 clones; about nine tenths of them were found once. More than 8.5% of the sample rests with the top ten. Sequences were derived from peripheral blood, sampled from a patient treated with proton-based radiotherapy. Source of these receptors: a man between 65 and 80 years old with pancreatic cancer.

The V and J genes are TRBV30 and TRBJ1-1; 9 nucleotides match TRBD1. Germline values: CDR1 GTSNPN, CDR2 SVGIG (reference sequence). Losses at the gene ends were 5 bases for V and 5 bases for J; bases not matched to a gene: 0. The CDR3 totals 11 residues. The CDR3 bases are TGTGCCTGGGGGACAGGGACTGAAGCTTTCTTT. Encoded protein: CAWGTGTEAFF.

The chain has TRBV14 and TRBJ2-2; 7 bases fit TRBD2. In germline, CDR1 is SGHDN, CDR2 FVKESK. V lost 4 bases and J lost 2; bases outside the gene matches: 4. The CDR3 has 15 amino acids. The DNA for the CDR3 is TGTGCCAGCAGCCGAAGACTAGCCAACACCGGGGAGCTGTTTTTT. Residues: CASSRRLANTGELFF.

The rearrangement joins TRBV19 to TRBJ2-7, with 8 bases identical to TRBD2. The CDR3 runs 16 residues. V was clipped by 1 base and J by 3 bases; unmatched bases: 8. Germline V gives CDR1 LNHDA, CDR2 SQIVND (reference sequence). The CDR3 here is CASSIGWSGGFYEQYF. CDR3 bases: TGTGCCAGTAGTATAGGATGGAGCGGGGGATTCTACGAGCAGTACTTC.

The V and J genes are TRBV2 and TRBJ2-5; no clear D gene. V gave up 2 bases and J gave up 7 bases, with 5 bases separating them. CDR3 length: 11 residues. CDR1 SNHLY and CDR2 FYNNEI come from the germline V gene. The CDR3 region is CASSEPGTQYF. The CDR3, as DNA: TGTGCCAGCAGTGAACCCGGGACCCAGTACTTC.

This chain links TRBV30 with TRBJ2-5; D is possibly TRBD2 (6 bases). This CDR3 comprises 14 residues. The germline gives CDR1 GTSNPN, CDR2 SVGIG (reference sequence). V lost 4 bases to trimming and J lost 4 bases, with 16 bases between them. CDR3 protein: CAWIPSPGRETQYF. CDR3 sequence (DNA): TGTGCCTGGATTCCGAGTCCCGGGAGAGAGACCCAGTACTTC.

The CDR3 sequence: CASSQRTSGGLNEQFF. The CDR3 bases are TGCGCCAGCAGCCAAAGGACTAGCGGGGGTCTTAATGAGCAGTTCTTC. This chain links TRBV4-1 with TRBJ2-1; 13 bases agree with TRBD2. The CDR3 has 16 residues. V lost 2 bases and J lost 7; bases outside the gene matches: 5. Germline V gene sequence: CDR1 MGHRA, CDR2 YSYEKL.

The gene calls are TRBV2 and TRBJ1-1; TRBD1 agrees at 9 bases. CDR3 length: 16 amino acids. V dropped 10 bases and J dropped 1; count of bases not matched to a gene: 13. CDR1 is SNHLY, CDR2 FYNNEI, per germline. The CDR3 sequence is CATRTGGPMRNTEAFF. DNA for the CDR3: TGTGCCACCAGAACAGGGGGCCCCATGCGGAACACTGAAGCTTTCTTT.

The V gene is TRBV30, the J gene TRBJ1-6; D is undetermined. This CDR3 contains 16 residues. V was clipped by 3 bases and J by 4 bases, with 16 bases between them. Germline V CDR1 and CDR2: GTSNPN, SVGIG (reference sequence). CDR3 in amino acids: CAWSLGGRSYNSPLHF. The CDR3 nucleotides are TGTGCCTGGAGCCTAGGCGGTCGGAGTTATAATTCACCCCTCCACTTT.

V usage is TRBV6-4 and J usage is TRBJ1-1, with no clear D. Germline V gene sequence: CDR1 MRHNA, CDR2 SNTAGT. Trimming cost V 6 bases and J 2 bases, with 10 bases left between them. CDR3 length: 13 residues. Here the CDR3 reads CASSSTFNTEAFF. CDR3 DNA sequence: TGTGCCAGCAGCTCTACCTTTAACACTGAAGCTTTCTTT.

The V call is TRBV2, the J call TRBJ2-6, with 7 bases matching TRBD1. V was clipped by 6 bases and J by 1 base; unmatched bases: 6. Looked up from germline, CDR1 is SNHLY and CDR2 is FYNNEI. The CDR3 is 16 amino acids. The CDR3 DNA follows: TGTGCCAGCAGCATCGGGACAGCTTCTGGGGCCAACGTCCTGACTTTC. Encoded protein: CASSIGTASGANVLTF.

The chain uses TRBV6-5 and TRBJ1-5, with D perhaps matching TRBD1 (5 bases). Germline V gene lookup returns CDR1 MNHEY and CDR2 SVGAGI. Trimming pared 8 bases from V and 0 bases from J, leaving 14 bases between. The CDR3 extends over 15 amino acids. This CDR3 reads CASRAGDYSNQPQHF. The CDR3 region has the DNA TGTGCCAGCCGTGCGGGGGACTATAGCAATCAGCCCCAGCATTTT.

This chain joins TRBV11-3 and TRBJ2-5, with a possible D match to TRBD1 (7 bases). Trimming left V 5 bases short and J 5 bases short, with 18 bases between. Per germline, CDR1 SGHNT and CDR2 YENEEA. The CDR3 length is 15 residues. CDR3 amino acids: CASSPGGSLGETQYF. The CDR3 DNA reads TGTGCCAGCAGCCCAGGGGGGTCACTAGGGGAGACCCAGTACTTC.

This clone has only one observation. This chain connects TRBV30 to TRBJ2-5; 9 positions match TRBD2. Looked up from germline, CDR1 is GTSNPN and CDR2 is SVGIG (reference sequence). This CDR3 is built from 16 residues. Trimming removed 2 bases from V and 5 bases from J; junction bases left unmatched: 12. This CDR3 reads CAWSRGSGRSLETQYF. As DNA, the CDR3 is TGTGCCTGGAGTCGGGGTAGCGGGAGATCTCTGGAGACCCAGTACTTC.

This chain links TRBV18 with TRBJ1-1, with D unclear. Germline-derived CDR1 and CDR2 are KGHSH and LQKENI. The CDR3 contains 16 residues. Trimming pared 3 bases from V and 1 base from J, leaving 15 bases between. DNA of the CDR3: TGTGCCAGCTCACCGAACGAACGGATTCAGAACACTGAAGCTTTCTTT. Amino acid sequence: CASSPNERIQNTEAFF. Full variable domain (rest looked up from reference TRBV18 and TRBJ1-1): NAGVMQNPRHLVRRRGQEARLRCSPMKGHSHVYWYRQLPEEGLKFMVYLQKENIIDESGMPKERFSAEFPKEGPSILRIQQVVRGDSAAYFCASSPNERIQNTEAFFGQGTRLTVV.

The J gene is TRBJ1-3, the V gene TRBV18; D might be TRBD1 (5 bases). Germline assignment: CDR1 KGHSH and CDR2 LQKENI. V was shortened by 0 bases and J by 8 bases, with 17 bases between the two germline ends. The CDR3 extends over 16 amino acids. The CDR3 here is CASSPPGQPTWDTIYF. CDR3 bases: TGTGCCAGCTCACCACCTGGACAACCTACGTGGGACACCATATATTTT. Complete variable domain (other parts from reference TRBV18 and TRBJ1-3): NAGVMQNPRHLVRRRGQEARLRCSPMKGHSHVYWYRQLPEEGLKFMVYLQKENIIDESGMPKERFSAEFPKEGPSILRIQQVVRGDSAAYFCASSPPGQPTWDTIYFGEGSWLTVV.

This chain joins TRBV10-2 and TRBJ1-5, with D perhaps matching TRBD1 (5 bases). The length of the CDR3 is 15 residues. Germline V gene lookup returns CDR1 WSHSY and CDR2 SAAADI. Trimming shortened V by 2 bases and J by 0 bases, and 8 bases separated the two germline ends. CDR3 protein: CASSERQLSNQPQHF. CDR3 coding DNA: TGCGCCAGCAGTGAGCGACAGCTTAGCAATCAGCCCCAGCATTTT.

V gene TRBV2 combines with J gene TRBJ1-1; D might be TRBD1 (6 bases). This CDR3 spans 13 amino acids. Germline V CDR1 and CDR2: SNHLY, FYNNEI. Trimming left V 7 bases short and J 7 bases short, with 16 bases between. The CDR3 DNA follows: TGTGCCAGCACCGGACTTGTCAGGGGTGAAGCTTTCTTT. This sequence encodes CASTGLVRGEAFF.

The V call is TRBV11-2, the J call TRBJ1-6; D may be TRBD1 (5 bases). In germline, CDR1 is SGHAT, CDR2 FQNNGV. This CDR3 has 17 residues. V was pared by 5 bases and J by 4 bases, with 18 bases between. The CDR3 nucleotides are TGTGCCAGCAGCCCCTCCGAGGGACGATCTTATAATTCACCCCTCCACTTT. It yields the protein CASSPSEGRSYNSPLHF.

This chain joins TRBV6-1 and TRBJ2-6; TRBD1 might be the D (5 bases). Deletions cut 2 bases from V and 4 bases from J, with 12 bases between. This CDR3 has 16 amino acids. Germline CDR1 and CDR2: MNHNS and SASEGT. The CDR3 coding sequence is TGTGCCAGCAGTGAATTGGGGCAGGGAGGGGCCAACGTCCTGACTTTC. Amino acids: CASSELGQGGANVLTF.

V and J are TRBV11-3 and TRBJ2-2; no clear D. Germline V lookup: CDR1 SGHNT, CDR2 YENEEA. This CDR3 region has 15 residues. The V gene lost 3 bases and the J gene lost 4 bases, with 12 bases spanning the gap. In DNA, the CDR3 is TGTGCCAGCAGCTTTTCTTCGCTAGGCACCGGGGAGCTGTTTTTT. Residues: CASSFSSLGTGELFF.

The genes are TRBV27 and TRBJ2-7, with a possible D match to TRBD2 (7 bases). Trimming took 8 bases from V and 3 from J, leaving 17 bases between them. The CDR3 is 14 residues long. Germline CDR1 and CDR2: MNHEY and SMNVEV (reference sequence). CDR3 region: CASSRGGGRYEQYF. Here the CDR3 DNA reads TGTGCCAGCTCCCGGGGCGGGGGCCGCTACGAGCAGTACTTC.

This rearrangement joins TRBV19 to TRBJ1-4; TRBD1 is a possible D gene (5 bases). Germline CDR1 is LNHDA and CDR2 is SQIVND (reference sequence). The CDR3 covers 13 residues. V lost 6 bases, J lost 2 bases, and 7 bases lay in between. This chain's CDR3 is CASSEGTNEKLFF. The CDR3 bases are TGTGCCAGTAGCGAGGGGACTAATGAAAAACTGTTTTTT.

The chain couples TRBV29-1 to TRBJ2-7; 7 nucleotides align to TRBD1. The CDR3 totals 11 residues. Germline values: CDR1 SQVTM, CDR2 ANQGSEA. The V segment lost 6 bases and the J segment 6 bases; nucleotides outside the gene matches: 5. In DNA, the CDR3 is TGCAGCGTGGATGACAGGGCCGAGCAGTACTTC. It is translated as CSVDDRAEQYF.

The gene calls are TRBV19 and TRBJ2-5, with D possibly matching TRBD2 (5 bases). Trimming removed 7 bases from V and 4 bases from J, with 25 bases in between. Germline values: CDR1 LNHDA, CDR2 SQIVND (reference sequence). The CDR3 contains 17 residues. The CDR3 sequence: CASIQNSPPRGGETQYF. The CDR3 DNA follows: TGTGCCAGTATCCAGAATTCCCCCCCTCGGGGTGGAGAGACCCAGTACTTC.

J is TRBJ2-5 and V is TRBV5-1; D gene ambiguous. The V and J ends lost 4 bases and 4 bases respectively, with 20 bases between them. This CDR3 has 16 amino acids. Germline CDR1 SGHRS, CDR2 YFSETQ. The CDR3 here is CASSPLGRGLGETQYF. As DNA, the CDR3 is TGCGCCAGCAGCCCCCTCGGCCGAGGTCTGGGAGAGACCCAGTACTTC.

The V call is TRBV6-1, the J call TRBJ1-4; D is possibly TRBD1 (5 bases). V gave up 6 bases and J gave up 1 base, with 12 bases separating them. Looked up from germline, CDR1 is MNHNS and CDR2 is SASEGT. The CDR3 loop spans 15 amino acids. In DNA, the CDR3 is TGTGCCAGCAGGGGAGGGGACGGAACTAATGAAAAACTGTTTTTT. Amino acids: CASRGGDGTNEKLFF.